These T cell receptor beta chains were read from a single sample in a study of patients and donors after allogeneic stem cell transplantation. One entry per CDR3 protein, called by TCRdb with MiXCR from the RT-PCR reads. The table shows approximately 170,000 distinct CDR3 sequences, with approximately 30% occurring only once. Specimen: blood, either unsorted or a sorted T cell fraction (not recorded which). Receptors were obtained from a human donor who was either an allogeneic HSCT recipient or a stem cell or donor lymphocyte infusion donor (not recorded which). It is not recorded whose cells these are; they may come from a transplant donor. The CDR3 runs from the conserved cysteine through the conserved F or W. Fields, in order: V gene, D gene, J gene, clone size, CDR3 DNA, CDR3 protein. The D gene is left open where the match is weak. Clone size is shown for a subset of rows, as once, few, many or a class of expanded clone.

TRBV12-3/TRBV12-4	NA	TRBJ2-7	few	TGTGCCAGCAGTCCTCGACTGGCGAGCCACGAGCAGTACTTC	CASSPRLASHEQYF
TRBV29-1	TRBD2	TRBJ2-7	NA	TGCAGCGTTGAAGCCGGACTAGCGGGAGGGGACGAGCAGTACTTC	CSVEAGLAGGDEQYF
TRBV30	NA	TRBJ2-5	NA	TGTGCCTGGAGTGACGGGGCGCGGGAGACCCAGTACTTC	CAWSDGARETQYF
TRBV7-2	TRBD1	TRBJ2-3	NA	TGTGCCAGCAGCCTTCGGGGCAGGGGGCAAGGCACAGATACGCAGTATTTT	CASSLRGRGQGTDTQYF
TRBV27	NA	TRBJ1-2	NA	TGTGCCAGCTTCGGGGTTCGAGGCTACACCTTC	CASFGVRGYTF
TRBV9	TRBD1	TRBJ2-1	NA	TGTGCCAGCAGCGTTACGGGACAGATAATGAATGAGCAGTTCTTC	CASSVTGQIMNEQFF
TRBV7-3	NA	TRBJ2-6	NA	TGTGCCAGCACAAATGCCCTCTCTGGGGCCAACGTCCTGACTTTC	CASTNALSGANVLTF
TRBV29-1	NA	TRBJ1-5	NA	TGCAGCGTTAGTTTTAGTGCCTACCCCGATCAGCCCCAGCATTTT	CSVSFSAYPDQPQHF
TRBV6-2/TRBV6-3	NA	TRBJ1-5	NA	TGTGCCAGCATCATGGGGGAGAATCAGCCCCAGCATTTT	CASIMGENQPQHF
TRBV20-1	NA	TRBJ2-1	few	TGCAGTGCTAGAGGGGGTAGCCGCCCTTTCTACAATGAGCAGTTCTTC	CSARGGSRPFYNEQFF
TRBV5-1	NA	TRBJ2-5	few	TGCGCCAGCAGCTTGGGGCAGGCAGAGACCCAGTACTTC	CASSLGQAETQYF
TRBV12-3/TRBV12-4	NA	TRBJ1-6	NA	TGTGCCAGCAGTTTTAATTTTAATTGGGACCGTGATTATTCACCCCTCCACTTT	CASSFNFNWDRDYSPLHF
TRBV7-6	NA	TRBJ1-5	few	TGTGCCAGCAGCTTAGCTGACAGCAATCAGCCCCAGCATTTT	CASSLADSNQPQHF
TRBV7-6	TRBD1	TRBJ1-2	many	TGTGCCAGCAGCTTAGGACAGGGTCGTGGCTACACCTTC	CASSLGQGRGYTF
TRBV28	NA	TRBJ2-5	NA	TGTGCCAGAAGTTTCCCCGGGACCCTTGGGGAGACCCAGTACTTC	CARSFPGTLGETQYF
TRBV9	TRBD2	TRBJ2-3	NA	TGTGCCAGCAGCGTAACTAGCGGGAGAGGAGATACGCAGTATTTT	CASSVTSGRGDTQYF
TRBV27	NA	TRBJ1-3	NA	TGTGCCAGCAGTGACAGAAGAAACACCATATATTTT	CASSDRRNTIYF
TRBV4-2	TRBD1	TRBJ1-5	many	TGTGCCAGCAGCCAAGAATGGGACAGGGGTCAGCCCCAGCATTTT	CASSQEWDRGQPQHF
TRBV20-1	NA	TRBJ1-6	few	TGCAGTGCTAGTAGAGGGAATGATTCACCCCTCCACTTT	CSASRGNDSPLHF
TRBV6-2/TRBV6-3	NA	TRBJ1-1	NA	TGTGCCAGCACTCGCCCCGACAGAAACACTGAAGCTTTCTTT	CASTRPDRNTEAFF
TRBV4-1	NA	TRBJ2-1	NA	TGCGCCAGCAGCCAAGATGGAGACCCTCTTTTCTTC	CASSQDGDPLFF
TRBV29-1	TRBD2	TRBJ2-1	NA	TGCAGCGTCGCCGGGACTAGCGGGAATAAAGCCTACAATGAGCAGTTCTTC	CSVAGTSGNKAYNEQFF
TRBV5-1	NA	TRBJ1-3	few	TGCGCCAGCAGCTTGGAGGGCGAAGGAAACACCATATATTTT	CASSLEGEGNTIYF